This T cell receptor (beta chain) was identified during a study of T cell responses to AZD1222 COVID-19 vaccine. Study-wide background: Second-dose groups at about 4 or about 12 weeks were pooled. The study's findings and limits: The study reported that nearly half of spike-specific TCRs target unmutated variant regions. Dominant CD4 TCR responses targeted spike regions 160-218 and 743-854. Clonal diversity was possibly underestimated, and the donors were mostly white British, with more females.

Using immunoSEQ multiplex PCR, the repertoire was profiled, and TCRdb retains in-frame clones only, with some absent. The repertoire has around 97,000 clones, 88% of them found once; the top ten carry about 20%. Regarding this clone: Its cognate antigen is unknown.

From germline, CDR1 is MNHEY and CDR2 SVGAGI. The V gene end was trimmed by 4 bases and the J gene end by 4 bases; junction bases not matched to a gene: 1. The length of the CDR3 is 13 residues. Sequencing was performed on peripheral blood, taken on day 0 of AZD1222 vaccination. The receptor was isolated from an adult in good health. The chain combines TRBV6-5 with TRBJ2-1; 7 nucleotides match TRBD2. CDR3 sequence (DNA): TGTGCCAGCAGTTTACTAGCGTACAATGAGCAGTTCTTC. Encoded protein: CASSLLAYNEQFF.